Listed here are 21 T cell receptor beta chains from one sample, sequenced in a study of shared clonotypes between healthy human individuals (TCRdb year 2020). The library relied on the immunoSEQ multiplex PCR assay. TCRdb retrieved this table from immuneACCESS and kept in-frame rearrangements only. Not all clones are present; in checked studies, unresolved V genes account for under half, and no reason is known for the remainder. This sample holds roughly 650,000 clones; around 97% were observed only once. The ten top clones hold 0.045% to 0.06% of the sample. The specimen was naive CD4+ T cells sorted from blood. The cell subset or site label on this specimen signifies: CD45RA+ positively selected. These receptor sequences come from a woman under 40 in good health.

The V gene is TRBV7-2, the J gene TRBJ2-7; TRBD2 agrees at 12 bases. The CDR3 runs to 16 residues. CDR1 and CDR2 from the germline V gene are SGHTA and FQGNSA. J lost 3 bases, V lost 5 bases, and 8 bases had no gene match. The CDR3 DNA reads TGTGCCAGCAGCGCGTTAGGACTAGCGGGGAACTACGAGCAGTACTTC. Its translation is CASSALGLAGNYEQYF.

The chain couples TRBV30 to TRBJ2-7; D not resolved. CDR1 and CDR2 from the germline V gene are GTSNPN and SVGIG (reference sequence). The CDR3 runs 11 residues. V was trimmed by 3 bases and J by 2 bases, leaving 5 bases between them. CDR3 amino acids: CAWSLAYEQYF. In DNA, the CDR3 is TGTGCCTGGAGCTTGGCCTACGAGCAGTACTTC. Looking up the rest from reference TRBV30 and TRBJ2-7 gives the full variable domain: SQTIHQWPATLVQPVGSPLSLECTVEGTSNPNLYWYRQAAGRGLQLLFYSVGIGQISSEVPQNLSASRPQDRQFILSSKKLLLSDSGFYLCAWSLAYEQYFGPGTRLTVT.

The chain couples TRBV27 to TRBJ2-1; D unclear. The CDR3 has 15 residues. The germline V and J ends were trimmed by 0 bases and 0 bases, with 6 bases remaining between them. Per germline, CDR1 MNHEY and CDR2 SMNVEV (reference sequence). The DNA of the CDR3 is TGTGCCAGCAGTTTATCCCCTAGCTCCTACAATGAGCAGTTCTTC. It codes for CASSLSPSSYNEQFF.

The rearrangement joins TRBV2 to TRBJ1-5, with D unresolved. Trimming took 4 bases from V and 2 from J, leaving 9 bases between them. Germline V gives CDR1 SNHLY, CDR2 FYNNEI. The CDR3 runs 14 residues. CDR3 loop: CASSVSMGNQPQHF. For the CDR3, the DNA is TGTGCCAGCAGTGTATCTATGGGCAATCAGCCCCAGCATTTT.

The chain employs TRBV28 and TRBJ1-5; D not certain. The CDR3 extends over 12 amino acids. Germline assignment: CDR1 MDHEN and CDR2 SYDVKM. Deletions cut 5 bases from V and 11 bases from J, with 13 bases between. This CDR3 is CASSILRQAQHF. CDR3 nucleotides: TGTGCCAGCAGTATTCTTCGCCAGGCCCAGCATTTT.

The chain uses TRBV28 and TRBJ2-5; perhaps TRBD1 as D (6 bases). The CDR3 is 13 residues long. The V gene's germline CDR1 is MDHEN and CDR2 SYDVKM. V was trimmed by 3 bases and J by 5 bases, leaving 10 bases between them. The CDR3 nucleotides read TGTGCCAGCAGTTTCCACAGGGACGAGACCCAGTACTTC. The encoded protein is CASSFHRDETQYF.

The chain combines TRBV19 with TRBJ2-7; the match to TRBD1 covers 10 bases. Losses at the gene ends were 3 bases for V and 0 bases for J; bases not matched to a gene: 8. CDR1 and CDR2 (germline): LNHDA, SQIVND (reference sequence). This CDR3 is 17 amino acids long. This CDR3 is CASSIQPGQGYSYEQYF. The CDR3, as DNA: TGTGCCAGTAGTATTCAACCGGGACAGGGGTACTCCTACGAGCAGTACTTC.

The gene calls are TRBV18 and TRBJ2-1; 10 bases are a match to TRBD1. CDR3 size: 15 residues. CDR1 and CDR2 from the germline V gene are KGHSH and LQKENI. The trim removed 6 bases at V and 8 bases at J, leaving 10 bases unmatched. The CDR3 DNA reads as TGTGCCAGCTCTCCCGACAGGGGGCTCTTAGATGAGCAGTTCTTC. Protein: CASSPDRGLLDEQFF.

The CDR3 is CASSYSIPTKYYEQYF. CDR3 DNA: TGTGCCAGCAGTTACTCGATCCCGACTAAATACTACGAGCAGTACTTC. The chain uses TRBV6-5 and TRBJ2-7; TRBD2 is a possible D gene (5 bases). Germline-derived CDR1 and CDR2 are MNHEY and SVGAGI. Trimming left V 0 bases short and J 3 bases short, with 15 bases between. This CDR3 contains 16 residues.

This chain uses TRBV27 with TRBJ2-6; TRBD1 matches at 7 bases. The CDR3 runs 17 residues. The germline gives CDR1 MNHEY, CDR2 SMNVEV (reference sequence). Trimming cost V 3 bases and J 0 bases; bases outside gene matches: 5. In DNA, the CDR3 is TGTGCCAGCAGTTTTGGCAGGGGGAGCTCTGGGGCCAACGTCCTGACTTTC. Its protein is CASSFGRGSSGANVLTF.

The rearrangement uses TRBV30 and TRBJ2-1, with 9 bases lining up with TRBD2. The CDR3 consists of 15 residues. J gave up 10 bases and V 2 bases, and 12 bases lay outside the gene matches. The germline V gene has CDR1 GTSNPN and CDR2 SVGIG (reference sequence). CDR3 DNA: TGTGCCTGGAGTCTTGGAATAGCGGGAGTGAGCGAGCAGTTCTTC. It encodes CAWSLGIAGVSEQFF.

The table lists this clone with a count of one. The chain combines TRBV28 with TRBJ1-4; tentatively, D is TRBD1 (6 bases). Germline CDR1 and CDR2: MDHEN and SYDVKM. Trimming removed 3 bases from V and 7 bases from J, with 18 bases in between. The CDR3 sequence is 16 residues long. CDR3 coding DNA: TGTGCCAGCAGTTTCGGGCAGGGGTTGTCTGTTGAAAAACTGTTTTTT. Translation: CASSFGQGLSVEKLFF.

The gene calls are TRBV19 and TRBJ1-2; 9 nucleotides agree with TRBD1. Germline loops: CDR1 LNHDA, CDR2 SQIVND (reference sequence). The CDR3 is 16 residues long. J gave up 7 bases and V 2 bases, and 11 bases lay outside the gene matches. The CDR3: CASSILGTGPSIGYTF. As DNA, the CDR3 is TGTGCCAGTAGTATACTCGGGACAGGGCCGTCTATTGGCTACACCTTC.

DNA for the CDR3: TGCGCCAGCAGTCTAGACCACTTCTACGAGCAGTACTTC. Its protein is CASSLDHFYEQYF. The chain has TRBV4-1 and TRBJ2-7; unclear D gene. The CDR3 has 13 residues. The V end was cut by 6 bases, the J end by 3 bases, with 12 bases between. Germline V CDR1 and CDR2: MGHRA, YSYEKL.

This chain connects TRBV19 to TRBJ2-7; TRBD2 matches at 9 bases. The germline V gene encodes CDR1 LNHDA and CDR2 SQIVND (reference sequence). V lost 3 bases to trimming and J lost 2 bases; unmatched junction nucleotides: 2. This CDR3 has 14 amino acids. In DNA form, the CDR3 reads TGTGCCAGTAGTATCCGCGGGAGGGCCTACGAGCAGTACTTC. It encodes CASSIRGRAYEQYF.

The chain employs TRBV30 and TRBJ1-4; D is undetermined. The ends were cut back, 1 base at V and 8 bases at J, with 11 bases in the middle. From germline, CDR1 is GTSNPN and CDR2 SVGIG (reference sequence). The CDR3 sequence is 13 residues long. DNA of the CDR3: TGTGCCTGGAGTGGGACCCCCGTCGAAAAACTGTTTTTT. This gives the protein CAWSGTPVEKLFF.

This chain joins TRBV9 and TRBJ1-4; the D is unclear. CDR1 is SGDLS, CDR2 YYNGEE, per germline. Trimming removed 4 bases at V and 6 bases at J, with 13 bases between. The CDR3 runs to 14 residues. CDR3 in DNA: TGTGCCAGCAGCCCCGGCGTCGCGGATGAAAAACTGTTTTTT. This codes for CASSPGVADEKLFF.

The genes are TRBV29-1 and TRBJ2-1, with 15 bases that match TRBD2. Trimming took 8 bases from V and 4 from J; bases not matched to a gene: 9. CDR3 length: 16 amino acids. From germline, CDR1 is SQVTM and CDR2 ANQGSEA. The CDR3, as DNA: TGCAGCACCCGGACTAGCGGGAGGGCCGTTTACAATGAGCAGTTCTTC. This encodes CSTRTSGRAVYNEQFF.

The V and J genes are TRBV19 and TRBJ2-5; the D gene is possibly TRBD1 (5 bases). Trimming shortened V by 9 bases and J by 2 bases, and 13 bases separated the two germline ends. The germline V gene encodes CDR1 LNHDA and CDR2 SQIVND (reference sequence). This CDR3 spans 13 amino acids. DNA of the CDR3: TGTGCCAGCGGTCTTTCAGGGCAAGAGACCCAGTACTTC. This sequence encodes CASGLSGQETQYF.

This chain uses TRBV6-4 with TRBJ1-1, with TRBD1 as a possible D gene (6 bases). The CDR3 has 13 amino acids. The germline V gene encodes CDR1 MRHNA and CDR2 SNTAGT. V was cut by 5 bases and J by 4 bases, with 11 bases left in between. The CDR3 DNA follows: TGTGCCAGCAGTCAGGGGTACGGCACTGAAGCTTTCTTT. It specifies CASSQGYGTEAFF.

The sample holds one count of this clone. The rearrangement joins TRBV29-1 to TRBJ2-3, with TRBD2 identical over 10 bases. With 6 bases clipped from V and 4 bases from J, the junction kept 16 bases outside the gene matches. The length of the CDR3 is 17 residues. The germline V gene has CDR1 SQVTM and CDR2 ANQGSEA. The CDR3 sequence is CSVYTRALAGVSDTQYF. CDR3 DNA: TGCAGCGTGTACACAAGGGCGCTAGCGGGAGTATCAGATACGCAGTATTTT.